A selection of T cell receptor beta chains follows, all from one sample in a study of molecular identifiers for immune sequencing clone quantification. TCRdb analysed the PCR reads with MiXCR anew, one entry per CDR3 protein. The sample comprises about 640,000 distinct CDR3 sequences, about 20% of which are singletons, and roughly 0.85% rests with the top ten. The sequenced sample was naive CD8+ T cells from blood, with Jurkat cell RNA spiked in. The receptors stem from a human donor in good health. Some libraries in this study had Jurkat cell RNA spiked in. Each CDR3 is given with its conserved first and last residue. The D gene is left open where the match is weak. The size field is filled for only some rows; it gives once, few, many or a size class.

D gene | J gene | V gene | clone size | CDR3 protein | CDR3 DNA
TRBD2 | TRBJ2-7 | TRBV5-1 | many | CASSSGTSGFLEQYF | TGCGCCAGCAGCTCCGGGACTAGCGGTTTCCTCGAGCAGTACTTC
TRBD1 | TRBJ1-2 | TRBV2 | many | CASIRTGNYGYTF | TGTGCCAGCATCAGGACAGGGAACTATGGCTACACCTTC
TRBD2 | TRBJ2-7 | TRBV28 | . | CASSPLGGLAGGIISYEQYF | TGTGCCAGCAGTCCTCTGGGTGGCCTAGCGGGAGGGATAATCTCCTACGAGCAGTACTTC
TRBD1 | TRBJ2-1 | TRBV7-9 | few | CASSLWGGQGPYNEQFF | TGTGCCAGCAGCTTATGGGGCGGACAGGGGCCCTACAATGAGCAGTTCTTC
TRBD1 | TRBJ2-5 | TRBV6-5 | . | CATLGTEETQYF | TGTGCCACCCTCGGGACAGAAGAGACCCAGTACTTC
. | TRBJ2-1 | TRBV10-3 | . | CAISEPGTSYNEQFF | TGTGCCATCAGTGAGCCAGGGACCAGCTACAATGAGCAGTTCTTC
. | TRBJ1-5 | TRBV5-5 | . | CASSLLVGDQPQHF | TGTGCCAGCAGCTTGTTAGTAGGGGATCAGCCCCAGCATTTT
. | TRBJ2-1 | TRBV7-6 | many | CASSPLEQYNEQFF | TGTGCCAGCAGCCCCCTCGAGCAGTACAATGAGCAGTTCTTC
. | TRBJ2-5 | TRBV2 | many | CASRSTAGNQETQYF | TGTGCCAGCAGATCTACGGCGGGGAATCAAGAGACCCAGTACTTC
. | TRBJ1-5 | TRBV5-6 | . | CASSLGGRRRVAQPQHF | TGTGCCAGCAGCTTGGGTGGCAGGAGGCGTGTTGCTCAGCCCCAGCATTTT
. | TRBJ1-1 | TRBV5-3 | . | CASTHGVGTEAFF | TGTGCCAGTACCCATGGGGTGGGCACTGAAGCTTTCTTT
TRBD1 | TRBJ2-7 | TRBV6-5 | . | CAGSFRTGFYEQYF | TGTGCCGGCAGTTTCCGGACAGGATTTTACGAGCAGTACTTC
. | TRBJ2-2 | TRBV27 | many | CATRSLSTGELFF | TGTGCCACCCGTAGCTTGAGCACCGGGGAGCTGTTTTTT
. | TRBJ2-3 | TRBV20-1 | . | CSARDWGGGTGTQYF | .
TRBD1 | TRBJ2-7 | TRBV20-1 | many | CSAEGQGLPEQYF | TGCAGTGCCGAGGGACAGGGGCTCCCCGAGCAGTACTTC
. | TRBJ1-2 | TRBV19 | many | CASNPGANYGYTF | TGTGCCAGTAACCCAGGCGCTAACTATGGCTACACCTTC
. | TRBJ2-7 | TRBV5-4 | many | CASSHRTSYEQYF | TGTGCCAGCAGCCACCGGACCTCCTACGAGCAGTACTTC
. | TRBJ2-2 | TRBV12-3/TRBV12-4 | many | CASSLYSTGELFF | TGTGCCAGCAGCCTCTATAGCACCGGGGAGCTGTTTTTT
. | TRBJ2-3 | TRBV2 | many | CASSSLGDTQYF | TGTGCCAGCAGTTCACTAGGGGATACGCAGTATTTT
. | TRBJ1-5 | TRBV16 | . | CASSQSHSEYSNQPQHF | TGTGCCAGCAGCCAATCTCACAGCGAATATAGCAATCAGCCCCAGCATTTT
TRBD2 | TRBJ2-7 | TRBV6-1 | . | CASSERGVVRGTYEQYF | TGTGCCAGCAGTGAGCGGGGGGTGGTCAGAGGGACCTACGAGCAGTACTTC
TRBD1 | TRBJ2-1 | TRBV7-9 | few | CASRATDRGLNEQFF | TGTGCCAGCAGAGCTACCGACAGGGGGCTAAATGAGCAGTTCTTC
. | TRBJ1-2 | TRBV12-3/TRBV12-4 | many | CASSPSQDYGYTF | TGTGCCAGCAGCCCAAGCCAGGACTATGGCTACACCTTC
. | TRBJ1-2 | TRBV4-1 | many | CASSQASGNYGYTF | TGCGCCAGCAGCCAAGCTTCAGGGAACTATGGCTACACCTTC
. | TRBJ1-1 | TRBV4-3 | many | CASSQDVTANTEAFF | TGCGCCAGCAGCCAAGACGTGACAGCGAACACTGAAGCTTTCTTT
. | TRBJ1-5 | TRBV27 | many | CASSLVGFNQPQHF | TGTGCCAGCAGTTTAGTAGGGTTCAATCAGCCCCAGCATTTT
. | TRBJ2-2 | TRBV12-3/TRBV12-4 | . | CASSFIGGGPNTGELFF | TGTGCCAGCAGTTTTATAGGGGGAGGACCGAACACCGGGGAGCTGTTTTTT
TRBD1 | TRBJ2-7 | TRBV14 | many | CASSYSGTVTYEQYF | TGTGCCAGCAGCTACTCCGGGACAGTAACCTACGAGCAGTACTTC
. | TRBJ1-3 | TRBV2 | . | CASSEITLPKGNTIYF | TGTGCCAGCAGTGAAATTACCCTACCCAAGGGAAACACCATATATTTT
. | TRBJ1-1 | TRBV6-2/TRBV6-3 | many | CASSYSHNTEAFF | TGTGCCAGCAGTTACTCGCATAACACTGAAGCTTTCTTT